Presented here are 13 T cell receptor beta chains from one specimen sequenced in a study of patients and donors after allogeneic stem cell transplantation. Each CDR3 protein gets one entry after TCRdb re-called the RT-PCR reads with MiXCR. The top ten clones hold around 25% of a sample with about 110,000 distinct CDR3 sequences, approximately 40% of them seen once. Input material: blood, either unsorted or a sorted T cell fraction (not recorded which). The receptors were sampled from a human donor who was either an allogeneic HSCT recipient or a stem cell or donor lymphocyte infusion donor (not recorded which). It is not recorded whose cells these are; they may come from a transplant donor.

This chain joins TRBV29-1 and TRBJ2-5; maybe TRBD2 (5 bases). Germline V lookup: CDR1 SQVTM, CDR2 ANQGSEA. The CDR3 sequence is 15 residues long. The V gene lost 2 bases and the J gene lost 2 bases, with 15 bases spanning the gap. The CDR3 spells CSVETSPREQETQYF. CDR3 DNA: TGCAGCGTTGAAACTAGTCCGCGTGAACAAGAGACCCAGTACTTC.

This clonotype was observed once. The chain employs TRBV7-9 and TRBJ1-1; no clear D gene. V was pared by 3 bases and J by 7 bases, with 9 bases between. The CDR3 has 12 residues. CDR1 SEHNR and CDR2 FQNEAQ come from the germline V gene (reference sequence). CDR3 sequence: CASSLGSYEAFF. The CDR3 DNA reads TGTGCCAGCAGCTTGGGTTCGTATGAAGCTTTCTTT.

The chain recombines TRBV29-1 with TRBJ2-2, with D maybe TRBD1 (6 bases). Trimming shortened V by 6 bases and J by 5 bases, and 13 bases separated the two germline ends. Looked up from germline, CDR1 is SQVTM and CDR2 is ANQGSEA. CDR3 length equals 13 residues. The CDR3 DNA is TGCAGCGTCCTCTCCGGGACAACCGGGGAGCTGTTTTTT. As protein: CSVLSGTTGELFF.

The chain joins TRBV5-1 to TRBJ1-3; no definite D call. Trimming shortened V by 1 base and J by 1 base, and 9 bases separated the two germline ends. Germline CDR1 and CDR2: SGHRS and YFSETQ. This CDR3 contains 15 residues. In DNA, the CDR3 is TGCGCCAGCAGCTTGAATGTGGATTCTGGAAACACCATATATTTT. Protein product: CASSLNVDSGNTIYF.

The V call is TRBV7-2, the J call TRBJ2-3; TRBD2 is a possible D gene (6 bases). This CDR3 contains 16 residues. V was shortened by 2 bases and J by 4 bases, with 16 bases between the two germline ends. Germline lookup yields CDR1 SGHTA and CDR2 FQGNSA. The CDR3 nucleotides are TGTGCCAGCAGCTTAAGTACGGGAGCTGGGGCAGATACGCAGTATTTT. This sequence encodes CASSLSTGAGADTQYF.

The J gene is TRBJ2-7, the V gene TRBV20-1; tentatively, D is TRBD1 (6 bases). CDR3 length equals 11 residues. The ends were cut back, 7 bases at V and 4 bases at J, with 11 bases in the middle. Germline CDR1 DFQATT, CDR2 SNEGSKA (reference sequence). The CDR3: CSESRGYEQYF. Here the CDR3 DNA reads TGCAGTGAAAGTAGGGGGTACGAGCAGTACTTC.

The table lists this clonotype with a few counts. The J gene is TRBJ2-7, the V gene TRBV5-6; D is undetermined. The germline gives CDR1 SGHDT, CDR2 YYEEEE. The ends were cut back, 4 bases at V and 5 bases at J, with 16 bases in the middle. The CDR3 is made up of 14 amino acids. Here the CDR3 reads CASSIGNEKDEQYF. The CDR3 region has the DNA TGTGCCAGCAGCATAGGGAACGAAAAAGACGAGCAGTACTTC.

The chain links TRBV18 to TRBJ1-1; D might be TRBD1 (6 bases). Germline V gene lookup returns CDR1 KGHSH and CDR2 LQKENI. The CDR3 is made up of 14 amino acids. V lost 3 bases and J lost 0, with 8 bases in between. CDR3 sequence reads: CASSPGQLNTEAFF. The CDR3 bases are TGTGCCAGCTCACCGGGACAACTGAACACTGAAGCTTTCTTT.

This clonotype has only a few counts. The V and J genes are TRBV5-1 and TRBJ1-2; D is perhaps TRBD1 (5 bases). Trimming pared 3 bases from V and 1 base from J, leaving 10 bases between. CDR1 and CDR2 from the germline V gene are SGHRS and YFSETQ. The CDR3 is 14 amino acids. This CDR3 reads CASSYEGINYGYTF. CDR3 in DNA: TGCGCCAGCAGCTACGAGGGGATTAACTATGGCTACACCTTC.

This clonotype was seen more than once but under ten times. V gene TRBV7-2 combines with J gene TRBJ2-1; no clear D. In germline, CDR1 is SGHTA, CDR2 FQGNSA. V dropped 1 base and J dropped 7 bases, with 11 bases sitting between them. The CDR3 consists of 14 residues. CDR3 coding DNA: TGTGCCAGCAGCTTAGAGGGCGGCGCAAATGAGCAGTTCTTC. Its protein product is CASSLEGGANEQFF.

V and J are TRBV6-6 and TRBJ1-2; D not certain. Trimming shortened V by 0 bases and J by 12 bases, and 11 bases separated the two germline ends. CDR1 is MNHNY, CDR2 SVGAGI, per germline (reference sequence). The CDR3 totals 12 residues. The CDR3 bases are TGTGCCAGCAGTTACTCGATAACAGTGAACACCTTC. It is translated as CASSYSITVNTF.

Only one count was recorded for this clonotype. The rearrangement uses TRBV7-9 and TRBJ2-1, with D perhaps TRBD1 or TRBD2 (5 bases each). This CDR3 comprises 16 residues. The germline CDR1 and CDR2 sequences are SEHNR and FQNEAQ (reference sequence). V lost 5 bases and J lost 3, with 17 bases in between. The CDR3 DNA is TGTGCCAGCAGCCCACGGATGGGGGATTACTACAATGAGCAGTTCTTC. As protein: CASSPRMGDYYNEQFF.

This clonotype was counted only a few times. This sequence joins TRBV24-1 and TRBJ1-6, with a possible D match to TRBD1 (5 bases). CDR1 is KGHDR, CDR2 SFDVKD, per germline. Trimming took 5 bases from V and 10 from J, leaving 11 bases between them. The CDR3 length is 13 residues. DNA of the CDR3: TGTGCCACCAGTGGGGGCTTAGGATCACCCCTCCACTTT. This sequence encodes CATSGGLGSPLHF.